Below, 2 T cell receptor beta chains from the same sample are listed, as sequenced in a study of blood T cells in healthy people across ages. Then a second PCR, running roughly 7 to 11 cycles, was carried out with a sample-barcoded 5' primer and a J-beta primer mix. Each CDR3 protein gets one entry after TCRdb re-called the 5' RACE reads with MiXCR. The sample has roughly 1,300,000 distinct CDR3 sequences; approximately 59% are singletons. Input material: blood. The origin of the receptors is a man in his late teens or twenties in good health.

Concerning this clonotype itself: An end of the junction does not agree with germline; a read error may underlie this. This chain joins TRBV7-2 and TRBJ2-5, with D perhaps being TRBD1 or TRBD2 (6 bases each). This CDR3 has 14 amino acids. Germline CDR1 and CDR2: SGHTA and FQGNSA. CDR3 bases: TGTGCCCGCAGCTTAGGACAGTCCGGGGGGACCCAGTACTTC. It encodes CARSLGQSGGTQYF.

J is TRBJ2-7 and V is TRBV27; the D is unclear. The DNA matches TRBJ2-5 better at its end, which makes the J call doubtful. Per germline, CDR1 MNHEY and CDR2 SMNVEV (reference sequence). The CDR3 is made up of 14 amino acids. The CDR3 DNA is TGTGCCAGCAGTTTAAGGTCAGGCCTAGAGACCCAGTACTTC. This translates into CASSLRSGLETQYF.